This TCR beta chain emerged from a study of PD-1 blockade in classical Hodgkin lymphoma. This CDR3 has 15 residues. Unmatched junction bases numbered 8, after V lost 7 bases and J lost 1 base. The germline CDR1 and CDR2 sequences are SGHVT and SQSDAQ. All the patients suffered relapse after autologous stem cell transplantation, and brentuximab vedotin exposure differed. Magnetic negative selection of thawed PBMCs yielded the CD8+ T cells. The method was immunoSEQ multiplex PCR; TCRdb's version includes in-frame clones alone and lacks a portion of them. The sample carries around 13,000 clones, around 80% recorded once.

The V gene is TRBV7-4, the J gene TRBJ2-3; 7 bases are a match to TRBD2. This receptor was obtained from a human donor with classical Hodgkin lymphoma. The sequences come from CD8+ T cells from blood, collected at baseline. CDR3 region: CASTRGAGGTDTQYF. CDR3 DNA sequence: TGTGCCAGCACCCGAGGGGCGGGGGGCACAGATACGCAGTATTTT.